Presented here are 5 T cell receptor beta chains from one specimen sequenced in a study of T cells after yellow fever vaccination. TCRdb passed the 5' RACE reads through MiXCR, listing each CDR3 protein once. The data show 620,000 or so distinct CDR3 sequences, with about a sixth seen just once and 15% to 20% held by the top ten. Sequencing was performed on PBMCs, taken 5 to 6 days after the first yellow fever vaccination. The receptors were sampled from a man aged 18 to 30 who received the YFV17D yellow fever vaccine.

The genes are TRBV18 and TRBJ1-6; 7 nucleotides align to TRBD1. Germline lookup yields CDR1 KGHSH and CDR2 LQKENI. The CDR3 is 15 amino acids. With V trimmed by 1 base and J by 6 bases, 3 bases remained unmatched. CDR3 nucleotide sequence: TGTGCCAGCTCACCACGGGGGGACAGTAATTCACCCCTCCACTTT. Translated, it gives CASSPRGDSNSPLHF.

The CDR3 bases are TGTGCCAGCAGCCGGATTGACTATGGCTACACCTTC. Its translation is CASSRIDYGYTF. V and J are TRBV7-9 and TRBJ1-2, with unresolved D. V was clipped by 5 bases and J by 3 bases, with 7 bases between them. Per germline, CDR1 SEHNR and CDR2 FQNEAQ (reference sequence). The CDR3 spans 12 residues. The whole variable domain, remainder taken from reference TRBV7-9 and TRBJ1-2, is DTGVSQNPRHKITKRGQNVTFRCDPISEHNRLYWYRQTLGQGPEFLTYFQNEAQLEKSRLLSDRFSAERPKGSFSTLEIQRTEQGDSAMYLCASSRIDYGYTFGSGTRLTVV.

This clonotype appeared a few times. The genes are TRBV5-1 and TRBJ1-2, with D perhaps matching TRBD1 (5 bases). Looked up from germline, CDR1 is SGHRS and CDR2 is YFSETQ. This CDR3 is 16 amino acids long. The ends were cut back, 3 bases at V and 4 bases at J, with 19 bases in the middle. The CDR3 sequence: CASSSGPRDFIYGYTF. CDR3 in DNA: TGCGCCAGCAGCTCGGGACCCCGAGATTTCATCTATGGCTACACCTTC.

A word on this clonotype: The junction differs from germline at one of its ends, possibly a read error. This chain links TRBV20-1 with TRBJ2-7; no reliable D call. The CDR3 has 13 residues. The germline CDR1 and CDR2 sequences are DFQATT and SNEGSKA (reference sequence). The CDR3 region has the DNA TGCAGTGCTTTCGCTGACATCACCTACGATCAGTACTTC. Protein: CSAFADITYDQYF.

V gene TRBV29-1 combines with J gene TRBJ2-3, with 13 nucleotides matching TRBD2. The CDR3 covers 18 residues. Trimming removed 0 bases from V and 1 base from J; junction bases left unmatched: 7. Germline CDR1 SQVTM, CDR2 ANQGSEA. The CDR3 coding sequence is TGCAGCGTTGAAGATCGAACTAGCGGGGGGGCATGCACAGATACGCAGTATTTT. This translates into CSVEDRTSGGACTDTQYF.